This entry is about one TCR beta chain. This clone occurred a few times. What antigen it recognizes has not been identified. The input lacks base qualities; no much larger clone sits a single base away. The entry originates in a study of glioma-infiltrating T cells after dendritic cell vaccination listed by TCRdb under 2016. For the study in its entirety: The cohort comprised roughly 15 glioblastoma patients from Phase I and II dendritic cell vaccination trials, 9 newly diagnosed and 6 with recurrent disease. Patients received autologous tumor lysate-pulsed dendritic cell vaccination between about 2003 and 2012. The vaccine was prepared from monocyte-derived dendritic cells that were cultured for seven days with IL-4 and GM-CSF and then pulsed overnight with autologous tumor lysate. Three intradermal dendritic cell vaccine injections were administered to patients at biweekly intervals in the arm below the axilla. In glioblastoma patients vaccinated with dendritic cells, deep sequencing of TCR beta CDR3 regions served to measure tumor-infiltrating lymphocyte content and to compare repertoires between tumor and blood. Survival after dendritic cell vaccination was correlated with TCR sequencing metrics, such as TIL content and the overlap between tumor and blood repertoires.

The immunoSEQ assay amplified TCRB CDR3 regions from 2 micrograms of genomic DNA, or from all available DNA when less than that amount was available. For multiplex PCR, 60 forward primers for TCR V beta segments and 13 reverse primers for J beta segments were used. To estimate the number of reads per starting template, synthetic control templates were added to each sample at limiting dilution. Reads of 87 bp were generated by sequencing on the Illumina HiSeq System. The study's processing was this. PCR and sequencing errors were removed by a nearest neighbor algorithm that merged closely related sequences. TCR overlap was defined as the percentage of unique tumor TCR beta sequences that were also present in the same patient's peripheral blood. Not all clones reach the TCRdb copy of this immuneACCESS table, which keeps in-frame sequences only. Checked studies attribute under half of the gap to unresolved V genes and leave the rest unexplained. V and J calls and clone size are copied from that table; D and trimming were computed from the DNA. Within this sample are tens of thousands of clones, with 70% to 90% of them counted one time only. Around 2.9% of the sample comes from the top ten.

Paper-wide results and their limitations: TCR clonality showed no direct relationship with survival, which suggests that a diverse polyclonal response may be important. Higher estimated pretreatment TIL content predicted longer time to progression and overall survival after dendritic cell vaccination. The cohort was small and heterogeneous, few patients had complete blood and tumor sets, and even fewer had initial-recurrent tumor pairs. The three-group TCR overlap response model was described as speculative and requiring prospective validation.

Patients were selected on the basis of adequate residual fresh-frozen tumor tissue and more than two years of available survival data. Molecular status otherwise varied across the glioblastoma patients, but none of them carried an isocitrate dehydrogenase mutation. PBMC were collected before vaccination, two weeks after the third vaccination, and at tumor progression if progression occurred. The Qiagen DNeasy Blood extraction Kit was used for extraction of genomic DNA. The CDR3 goes from the cysteine to the phenylalanine over 13 residues. Of all the DNA, just the CDR3 is kept, 39 bases in frame from base 1. CDR1 and CDR2, per the germline V gene, are MDHEN and SYDVKM. Clipping removes 6 bases from V and 7 bases from J, with 5 as the unmatched junction base count.

The sequencing used blood, collected before dendritic cell vaccination. In this chain, TRBV28 is recombined with TRBJ1-2; 10 bases in the middle match TRBD1. The sequence derives from a human donor with glioblastoma. The sequenced DNA: TGTGCCAGCAGGCGACAGGGGGCGGGTGGCTACACCTTC. Translated, it gives CASRRQGAGGYTF.